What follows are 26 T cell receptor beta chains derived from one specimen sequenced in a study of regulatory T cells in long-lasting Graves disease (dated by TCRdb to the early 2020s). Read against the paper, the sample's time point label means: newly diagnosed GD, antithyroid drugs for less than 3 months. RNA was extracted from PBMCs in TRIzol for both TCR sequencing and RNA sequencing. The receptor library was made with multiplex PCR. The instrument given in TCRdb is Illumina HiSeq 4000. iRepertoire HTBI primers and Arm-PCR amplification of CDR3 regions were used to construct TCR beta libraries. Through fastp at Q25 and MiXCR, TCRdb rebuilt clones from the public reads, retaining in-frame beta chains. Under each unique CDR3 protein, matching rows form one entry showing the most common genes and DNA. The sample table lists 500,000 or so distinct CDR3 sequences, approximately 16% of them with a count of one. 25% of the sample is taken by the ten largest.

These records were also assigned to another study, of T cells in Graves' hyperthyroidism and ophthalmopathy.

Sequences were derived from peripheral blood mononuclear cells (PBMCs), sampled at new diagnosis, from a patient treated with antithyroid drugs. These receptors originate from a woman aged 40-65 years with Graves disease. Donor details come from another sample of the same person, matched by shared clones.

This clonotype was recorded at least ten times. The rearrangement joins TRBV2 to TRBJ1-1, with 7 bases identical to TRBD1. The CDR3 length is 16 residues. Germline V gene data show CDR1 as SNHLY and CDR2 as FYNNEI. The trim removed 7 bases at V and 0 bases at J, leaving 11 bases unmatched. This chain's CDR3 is CASIQFLGTVNTEAFF. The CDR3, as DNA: TGTGCCAGCATTCAATTTTTGGGGACAGTGAACACTGAAGCTTTCTTT.

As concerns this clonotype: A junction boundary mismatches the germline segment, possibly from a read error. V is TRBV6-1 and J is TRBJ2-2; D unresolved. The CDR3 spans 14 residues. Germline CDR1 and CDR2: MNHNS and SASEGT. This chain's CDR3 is CASSQARGTGELFF. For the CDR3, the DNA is TGTGCCAGCAGTCAAGCGCGAGGCACCGGGGAGCTGTTTTTT.

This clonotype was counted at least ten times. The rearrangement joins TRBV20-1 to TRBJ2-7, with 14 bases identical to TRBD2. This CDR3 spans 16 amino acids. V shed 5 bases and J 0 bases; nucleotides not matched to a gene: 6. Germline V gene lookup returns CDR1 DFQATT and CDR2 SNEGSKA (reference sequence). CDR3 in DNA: TGCAGTGCTGGACTAGCGGGGGGCTTGAGCTCCTACGAGCAGTACTTC. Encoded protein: CSAGLAGGLSSYEQYF.

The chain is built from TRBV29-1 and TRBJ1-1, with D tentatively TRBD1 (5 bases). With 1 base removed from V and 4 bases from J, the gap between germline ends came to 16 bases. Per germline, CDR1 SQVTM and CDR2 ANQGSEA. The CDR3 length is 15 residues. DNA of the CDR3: TGCAGCGTTGAAGGCCCCCGGAAGGGACCCACTGAAGCTTTCTTT. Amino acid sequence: CSVEGPRKGPTEAFF.

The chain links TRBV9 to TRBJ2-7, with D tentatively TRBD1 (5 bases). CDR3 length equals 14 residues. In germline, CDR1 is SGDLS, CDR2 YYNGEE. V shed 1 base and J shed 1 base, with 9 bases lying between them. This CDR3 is CASSVSPGSYEQYF. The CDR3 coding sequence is TGTGCCAGCAGCGTATCCCCAGGGTCCTACGAGCAGTACTTC.

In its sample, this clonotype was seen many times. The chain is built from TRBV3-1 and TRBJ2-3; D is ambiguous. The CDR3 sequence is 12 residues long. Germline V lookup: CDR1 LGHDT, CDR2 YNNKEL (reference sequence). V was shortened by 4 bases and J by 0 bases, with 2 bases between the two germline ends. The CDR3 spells CASSRSTDTQYF. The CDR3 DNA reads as TGTGCCAGCAGCCGGAGCACAGATACGCAGTATTTT.

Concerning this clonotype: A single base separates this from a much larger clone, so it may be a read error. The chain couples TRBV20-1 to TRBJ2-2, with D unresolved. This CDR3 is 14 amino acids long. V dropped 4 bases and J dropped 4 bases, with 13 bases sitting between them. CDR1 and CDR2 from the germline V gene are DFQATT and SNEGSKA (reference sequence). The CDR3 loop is CSATGARGTGELFF. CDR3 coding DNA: TGCAGTGCTACGGGCGCACGCGGCACCGGGGAGCTGTTTTTT.

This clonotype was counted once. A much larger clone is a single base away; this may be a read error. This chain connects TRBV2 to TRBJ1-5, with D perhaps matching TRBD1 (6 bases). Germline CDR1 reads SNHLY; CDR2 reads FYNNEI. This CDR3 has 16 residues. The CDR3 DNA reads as TGTGCCAGCACTCCCCGGACAGCGATAGTGCGTCAGCCCCAGCGTTTT. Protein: CASTPRTAIVRQPQRF.

The CDR3 sequence is CASTPVGAGVDQPQHF. CDR3 DNA: TGTGCCAGCACCCCCGTCGGGGCAGGGGTCGATCAGCCCCAGCATTTT. V usage is TRBV5-5 and J usage is TRBJ1-5, with D maybe TRBD1 (6 bases). V shed 6 bases and J shed 5 bases, with 21 bases lying between them. Looked up from germline, CDR1 is SGHKS and CDR2 is YYEKEE (reference sequence). CDR3 length equals 16 residues.

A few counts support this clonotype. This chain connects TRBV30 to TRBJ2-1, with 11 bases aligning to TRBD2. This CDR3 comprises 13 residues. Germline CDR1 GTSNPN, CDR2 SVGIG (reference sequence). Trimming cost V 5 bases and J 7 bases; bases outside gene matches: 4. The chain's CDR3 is CAWGTSGGNEQFF. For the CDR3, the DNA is TGTGCCTGGGGCACTAGCGGGGGTAATGAGCAGTTCTTC.

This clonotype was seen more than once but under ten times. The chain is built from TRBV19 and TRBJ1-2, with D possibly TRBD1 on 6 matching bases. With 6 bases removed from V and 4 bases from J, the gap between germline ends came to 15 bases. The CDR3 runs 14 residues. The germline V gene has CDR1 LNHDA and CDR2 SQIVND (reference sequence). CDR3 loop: CASRGGGHPYGYTF. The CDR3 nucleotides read TGTGCCAGTAGAGGGGGGGGCCATCCCTATGGCTACACCTTC. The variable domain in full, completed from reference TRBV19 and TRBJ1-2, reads DGGITQSPKYLFRKEGQNVTLSCEQNLNHDAMYWYRQDPGQGLRLIYYSQIVNDFQKGDIAEGYSVSREKKESFPLTVTSAQKNPTAFYLCASRGGGHPYGYTFGSGTRLTVV.

CDR3 coding DNA: TGTGCCAGCAGCCAAGTGGATCCCGGGGCACCCCTCCACTTT. Protein sequence: CASSQVDPGAPLHF. The rearrangement links TRBV3-1 to TRBJ1-6; D gene ambiguous. The CDR3 is 14 residues long. In germline, CDR1 is LGHDT, CDR2 YNNKEL (reference sequence). Trimming removed 1 base from V and 11 bases from J, with 12 bases in between. Combining the CDR3 with reference TRBV3-1 and TRBJ1-6 gives the whole variable domain DTAVSQTPKYLVTQMGNDKSIKCEQNLGHDTMYWYKQDSKKFLKIMFSYNNKELIINETVPNRFSPKSPDKAHLNLHINSLELGDSAVYFCASSQVDPGAPLHFGNGTRLTVT.

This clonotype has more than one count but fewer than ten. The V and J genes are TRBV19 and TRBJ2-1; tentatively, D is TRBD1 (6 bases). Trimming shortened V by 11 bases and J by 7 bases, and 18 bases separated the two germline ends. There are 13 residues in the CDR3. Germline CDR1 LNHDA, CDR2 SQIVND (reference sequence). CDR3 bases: TGTGCCTCAGATCGGGGACAACCAAATGAGCAGTTCTTC. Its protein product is CASDRGQPNEQFF.

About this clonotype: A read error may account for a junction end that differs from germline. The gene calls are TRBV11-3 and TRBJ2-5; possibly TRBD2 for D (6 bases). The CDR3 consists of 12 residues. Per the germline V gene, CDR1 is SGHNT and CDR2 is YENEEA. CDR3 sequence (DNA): TGTGCCAGCAGCTTAGATGGGGACTCAACCCACTTC. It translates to CASSLDGDSTHF.

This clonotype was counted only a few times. CDR3 DNA: TGCGCCAGCAGAAACCGGGACAATCCTACTAACTATGGCTACACCTTC. Translated: CASRNRDNPTNYGYTF. V gene TRBV10-2 combines with J gene TRBJ1-2, with D possibly matching TRBD1 (6 bases). V was clipped by 6 bases and J by 0 bases, with 17 bases between them. This CDR3 spans 16 amino acids. The germline V gene has CDR1 WSHSY and CDR2 SAAADI.

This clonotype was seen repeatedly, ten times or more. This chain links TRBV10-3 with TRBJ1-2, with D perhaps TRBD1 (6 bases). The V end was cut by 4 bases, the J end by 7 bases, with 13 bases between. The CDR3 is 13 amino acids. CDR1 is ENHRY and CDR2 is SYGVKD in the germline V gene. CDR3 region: CAISARQDSGYTF. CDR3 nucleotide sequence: TGTGCCATCAGTGCCCGACAGGACTCTGGCTACACCTTC.

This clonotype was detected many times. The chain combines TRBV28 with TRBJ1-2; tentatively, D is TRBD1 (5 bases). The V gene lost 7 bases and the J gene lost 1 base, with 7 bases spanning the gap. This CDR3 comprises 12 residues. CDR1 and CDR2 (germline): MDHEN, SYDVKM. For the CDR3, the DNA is TGTGCCAGCATCGACAGTAACTATGGCTACACCTTC. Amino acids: CASIDSNYGYTF.

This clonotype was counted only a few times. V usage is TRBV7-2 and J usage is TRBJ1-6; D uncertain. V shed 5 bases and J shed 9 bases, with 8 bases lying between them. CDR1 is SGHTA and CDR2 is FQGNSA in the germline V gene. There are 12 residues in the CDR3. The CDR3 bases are TGTGCCAGCAGCCCCCCGTCTTCACCCCTCCACTTT. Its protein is CASSPPSSPLHF.

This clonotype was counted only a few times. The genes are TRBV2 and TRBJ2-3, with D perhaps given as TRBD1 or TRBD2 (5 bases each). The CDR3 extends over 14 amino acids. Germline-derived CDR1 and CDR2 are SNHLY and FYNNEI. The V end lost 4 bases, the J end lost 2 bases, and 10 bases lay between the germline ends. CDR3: CASSAGPDTDTQYF. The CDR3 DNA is TGTGCCAGCAGTGCGGGGCCTGACACAGATACGCAGTATTTT. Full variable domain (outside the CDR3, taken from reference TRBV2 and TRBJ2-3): EPEVTQTPSHQVTQMGQEVILRCVPISNHLYFYWYRQILGQKVEFLVSFYNNEISEKSEIFDDQFSVERPDGSNFTLKIRSTKLEDSAMYFCASSAGPDTDTQYFGPGTRLTVL.

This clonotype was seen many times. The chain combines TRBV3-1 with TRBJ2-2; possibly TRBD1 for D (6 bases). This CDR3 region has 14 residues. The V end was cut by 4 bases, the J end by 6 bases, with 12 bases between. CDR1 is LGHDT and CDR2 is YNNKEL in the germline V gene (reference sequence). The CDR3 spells CASSLGQNAGELFF. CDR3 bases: TGTGCCAGCAGCCTGGGACAAAACGCCGGGGAGCTGTTTTTT.

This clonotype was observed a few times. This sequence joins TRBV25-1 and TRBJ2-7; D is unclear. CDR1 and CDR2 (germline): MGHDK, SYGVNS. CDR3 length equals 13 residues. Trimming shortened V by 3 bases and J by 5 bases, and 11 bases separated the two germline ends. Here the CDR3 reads CASSEVNRDEQYF. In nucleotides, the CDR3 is TGTGCCAGCAGTGAGGTGAACAGAGACGAGCAGTACTTC.

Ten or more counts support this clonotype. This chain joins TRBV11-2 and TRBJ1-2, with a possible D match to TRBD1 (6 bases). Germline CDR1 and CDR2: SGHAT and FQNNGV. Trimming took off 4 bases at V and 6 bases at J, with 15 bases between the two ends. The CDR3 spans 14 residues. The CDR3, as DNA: TGTGCCAGCAGCTCACGGACAGCCCACAATGGCTACACCTTC. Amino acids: CASSSRTAHNGYTF.

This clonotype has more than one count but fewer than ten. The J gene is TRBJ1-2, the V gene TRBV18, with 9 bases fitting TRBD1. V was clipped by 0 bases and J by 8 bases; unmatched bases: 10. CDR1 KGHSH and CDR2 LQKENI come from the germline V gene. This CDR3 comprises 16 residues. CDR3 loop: CASSPPRDRVFDGYTF. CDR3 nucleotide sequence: TGTGCCAGCTCACCACCGCGGGACAGGGTTTTCGACGGCTACACCTTC.

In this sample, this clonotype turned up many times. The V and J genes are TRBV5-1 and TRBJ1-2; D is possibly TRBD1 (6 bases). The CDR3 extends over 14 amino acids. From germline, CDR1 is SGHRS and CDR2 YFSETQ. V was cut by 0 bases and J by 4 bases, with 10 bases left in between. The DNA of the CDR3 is TGCGCCAGCAGCTTGGATCAGGGGCTCTATGGCTACACCTTC. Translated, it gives CASSLDQGLYGYTF.

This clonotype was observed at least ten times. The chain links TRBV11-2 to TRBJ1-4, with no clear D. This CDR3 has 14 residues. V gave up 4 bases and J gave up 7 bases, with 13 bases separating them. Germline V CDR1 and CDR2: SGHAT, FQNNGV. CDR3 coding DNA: TGTGCCAGCAGCTCGGGCAATTTCCGTGAAAAACTGTTTTTT. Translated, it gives CASSSGNFREKLFF. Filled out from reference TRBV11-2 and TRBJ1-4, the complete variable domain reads EAGVAQSPRYKIIEKRQSVAFWCNPISGHATLYWYQQILGQGPKLLIQFQNNGVVDDSQLPKDRFSAERLKGVDSTLKIQPAKLEDSAVYLCASSSGNFREKLFFGSGTQLSVL.

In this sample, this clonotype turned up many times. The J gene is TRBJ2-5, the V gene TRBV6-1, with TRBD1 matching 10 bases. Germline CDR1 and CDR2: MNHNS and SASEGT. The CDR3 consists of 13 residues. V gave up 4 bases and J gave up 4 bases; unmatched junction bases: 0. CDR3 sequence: CASSGTGGETQYF. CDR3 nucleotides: TGTGCCAGCAGTGGGACAGGGGGAGAGACCCAGTACTTC.